This T cell receptor beta chain was identified during a study of shared clonotypes between healthy human individuals. Produced via immunoSEQ multiplex PCR; TCRdb's table is partial and in-frame only. This sample has roughly 660,000 clones, with around 91% found just once. With respect to this clone: Its target is unknown.

Overall study results and limits: Few donors restricted represented genetic and exposure-history diversity.

Germline CDR1 and CDR2: LGHNA and YSLEER. V was pared by 0 bases and J by 0 bases, with 4 bases of the junction left unmatched. The CDR3 runs to 16 residues. The chain couples TRBV4-3 to TRBJ2-7; 8 nucleotides line up with TRBD1. This receptor was obtained from a man younger than 35 in good health. Some clones in this sample may be carry-over from other donors' samples. The sample comprised memory CD8+ T cells from PBMCs. Documented subset: CD45RO+ cells pooled with CCR7-negative TemRA cells. DNA for the CDR3: TGCGCCAGCAGCCAAGAATACAGGGGGAGCTCCTACGAGCAGTACTTC. Encoded protein: CASSQEYRGSSYEQYF.